Below, one TCR beta chain is given with its context. The CDR3 totals 14 residues. Per germline, CDR1 SEHNR and CDR2 FQNEAQ (reference sequence). V was pared by 5 bases and J by 4 bases, with 5 bases of the junction left unmatched. This sample is drawn from a study of T cell changes during pregnancy in multiple sclerosis. The data were produced by immunoSEQ multiplex PCR, yet TCRdb's version contains in-frame clones alone and is incomplete. The sample shows tens of thousands of clones, roughly nine tenths of them seen only once. The TCR was taken from a female donor with multiple sclerosis, enrolled in a pregnancy study. This chain links TRBV7-9 with TRBJ1-2; 9 bases line up with TRBD1. Sample: CD4+ T cells from peripheral blood mononuclear cells, taken before pregnancy. CDR3 region: CASSPGQGIYGYTF. The DNA of the CDR3 is TGTGCCAGCAGCCCTGGACAGGGGATCTATGGCTACACCTTC.